This T cell receptor (beta chain) emerged from a study of shared clonotypes between healthy human individuals. Study outcomes and limitations: What limited the represented genetic and exposure-history diversity was the small number of donors.

This clone was detected only a few times. Its antigen is unidentified. The CDR3 has 15 amino acids. CDR1 is SGHRS and CDR2 is YFSETQ in the germline V gene. Trimming removed 4 bases at V and 6 bases at J, with 20 bases between. Investigators spread the genomic DNA of each subset evenly over several immunoSEQ plates. Per the original methods: As immunoSEQ supplied junction-only sequences (without quality scores), filtering differed. Sequenced by immunoSEQ multiplex PCR; TCRdb stores in-frame clones only, minus some. V, J and clone size were drawn from that table, and D and trimming were deduced from the DNA. The table includes roughly 500,000 clones, around four fifths detected once.

This TCR derives from a woman in her thirties or forties in good health. Some clones in this sample may be carry-over from other donors' samples. V usage is TRBV5-1 and J usage is TRBJ2-7; the D call may be TRBD1 or TRBD2 (5 bases each). Sequencing was carried out using PBMCs. Here the CDR3 DNA reads TGCGCCAGCAGCCTGGAACGGCAGGGACCACCCGAGCAGTACTTC. It encodes CASSLERQGPPEQYF.